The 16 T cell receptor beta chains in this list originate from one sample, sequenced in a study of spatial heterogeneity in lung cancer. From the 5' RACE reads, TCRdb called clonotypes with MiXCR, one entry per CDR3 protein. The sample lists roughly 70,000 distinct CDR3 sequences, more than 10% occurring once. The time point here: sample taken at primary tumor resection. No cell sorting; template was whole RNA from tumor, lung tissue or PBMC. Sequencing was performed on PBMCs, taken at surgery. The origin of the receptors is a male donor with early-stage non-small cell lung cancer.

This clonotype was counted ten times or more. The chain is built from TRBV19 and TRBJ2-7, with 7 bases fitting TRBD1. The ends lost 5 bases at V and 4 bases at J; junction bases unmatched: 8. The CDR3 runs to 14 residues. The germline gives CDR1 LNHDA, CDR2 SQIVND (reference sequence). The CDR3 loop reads CASSFQGDPYEQYF. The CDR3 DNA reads TGTGCCAGTAGTTTCCAGGGGGATCCTTACGAGCAGTACTTC.

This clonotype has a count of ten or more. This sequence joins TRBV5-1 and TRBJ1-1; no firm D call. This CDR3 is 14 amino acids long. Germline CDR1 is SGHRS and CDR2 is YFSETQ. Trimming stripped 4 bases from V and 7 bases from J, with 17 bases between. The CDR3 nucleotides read TGCGCCAGCAGCCCACAAGTTACAAATAATGAAGCTTTCTTT. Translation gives CASSPQVTNNEAFF.

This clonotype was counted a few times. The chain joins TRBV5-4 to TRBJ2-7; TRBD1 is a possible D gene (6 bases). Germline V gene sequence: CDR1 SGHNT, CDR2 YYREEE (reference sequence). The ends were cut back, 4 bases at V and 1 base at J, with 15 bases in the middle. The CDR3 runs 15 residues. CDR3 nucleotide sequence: TGTGCCAGCAGCGGGACCGGGGACATTTCCTACGAGCAGTACTTC. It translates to CASSGTGDISYEQYF. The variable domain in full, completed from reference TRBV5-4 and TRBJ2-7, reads ETGVTQSPTHLIKTRGQQVTLRCSSQSGHNTVSWYQQALGQGPQFIFQYYREEENGRGNFPPRFSGLQFPNYSSELNVNALELDDSALYLCASSGTGDISYEQYFGPGTRLTVT.

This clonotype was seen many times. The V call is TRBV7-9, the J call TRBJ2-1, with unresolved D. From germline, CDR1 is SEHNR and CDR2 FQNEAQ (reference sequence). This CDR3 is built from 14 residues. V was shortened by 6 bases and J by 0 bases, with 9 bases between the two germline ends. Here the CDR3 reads CASRGSSSYNEQFF. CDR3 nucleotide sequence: TGTGCCAGCAGGGGGTCGAGCTCCTACAATGAGCAGTTCTTC. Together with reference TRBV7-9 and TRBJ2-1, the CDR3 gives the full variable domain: DTGVSQNPRHKITKRGQNVTFRCDPISEHNRLYWYRQTLGQGPEFLTYFQNEAQLEKSRLLSDRFSAERPKGSFSTLEIQRTEQGDSAMYLCASRGSSSYNEQFFGPGTRLTVL.

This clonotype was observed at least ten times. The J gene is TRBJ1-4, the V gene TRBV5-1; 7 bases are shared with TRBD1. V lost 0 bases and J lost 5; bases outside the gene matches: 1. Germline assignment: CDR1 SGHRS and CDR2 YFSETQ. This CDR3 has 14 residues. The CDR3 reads CASSLDRGNEKLFF. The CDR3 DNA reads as TGCGCCAGCAGCTTGGACAGGGGAAATGAAAAACTGTTTTTT.

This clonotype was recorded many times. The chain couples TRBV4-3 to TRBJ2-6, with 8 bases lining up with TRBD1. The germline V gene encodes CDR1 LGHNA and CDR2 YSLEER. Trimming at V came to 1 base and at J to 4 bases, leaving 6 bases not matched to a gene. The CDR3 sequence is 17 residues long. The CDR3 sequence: CASSQGSGGAGANVLTF. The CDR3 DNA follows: TGCGCCAGCAGCCAAGGATCAGGGGGCGCCGGGGCCAACGTCCTGACTTTC.

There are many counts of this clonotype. CDR3 bases: TGTGCCAGCAGTTTATTCCGAGGGTACGAGACCCAGTACTTC. Its protein product is CASSLFRGYETQYF. The chain uses TRBV27 and TRBJ2-5, with D possibly TRBD2 on 5 matching bases. This CDR3 has 14 residues. Trimming stripped 1 base from V and 5 bases from J, with 11 bases between. Germline V gives CDR1 MNHEY, CDR2 SMNVEV (reference sequence).

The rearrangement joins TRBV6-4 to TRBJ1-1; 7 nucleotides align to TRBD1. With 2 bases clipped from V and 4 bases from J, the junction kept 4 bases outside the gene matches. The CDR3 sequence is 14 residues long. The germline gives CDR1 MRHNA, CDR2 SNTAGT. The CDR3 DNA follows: TGTGCCAGCAGTGACAGGGAGGGGGCCACTGAAGCTTTCTTT. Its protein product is CASSDREGATEAFF.

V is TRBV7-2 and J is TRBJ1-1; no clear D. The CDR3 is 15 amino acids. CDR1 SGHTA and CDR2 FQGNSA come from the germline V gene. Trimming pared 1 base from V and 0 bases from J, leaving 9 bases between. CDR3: CASSLVRHLNTEAFF. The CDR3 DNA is TGTGCCAGCAGCTTAGTTAGACACCTGAACACTGAAGCTTTCTTT.

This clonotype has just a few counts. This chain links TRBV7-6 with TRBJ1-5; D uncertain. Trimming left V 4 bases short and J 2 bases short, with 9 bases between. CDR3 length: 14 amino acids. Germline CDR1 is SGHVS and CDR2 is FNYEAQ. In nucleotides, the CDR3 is TGTGCCAGCAGCTCCCGGGCCGGCAATCAGCCCCAGCATTTT. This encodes CASSSRAGNQPQHF.

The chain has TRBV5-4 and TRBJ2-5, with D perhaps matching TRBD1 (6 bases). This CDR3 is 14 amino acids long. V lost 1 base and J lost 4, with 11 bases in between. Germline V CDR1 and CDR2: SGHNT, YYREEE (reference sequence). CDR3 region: CASSLQGIGETQYF. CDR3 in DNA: TGTGCCAGCAGCTTGCAGGGGATAGGAGAGACCCAGTACTTC.

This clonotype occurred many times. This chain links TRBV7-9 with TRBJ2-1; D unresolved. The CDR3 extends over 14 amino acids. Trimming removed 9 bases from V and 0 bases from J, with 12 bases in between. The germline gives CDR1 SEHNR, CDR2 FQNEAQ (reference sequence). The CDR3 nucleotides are TGTGCCAGTCCGCCGCGGCGCTCCTACAATGAGCAGTTCTTC. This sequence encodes CASPPRRSYNEQFF.

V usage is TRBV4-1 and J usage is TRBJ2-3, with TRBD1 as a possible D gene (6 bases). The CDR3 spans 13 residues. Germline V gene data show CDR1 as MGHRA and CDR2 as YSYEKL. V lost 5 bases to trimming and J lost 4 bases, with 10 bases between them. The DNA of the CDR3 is TGCGCCAGCAGCATACAGGGAGCAGATACGCAGTATTTT. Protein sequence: CASSIQGADTQYF.

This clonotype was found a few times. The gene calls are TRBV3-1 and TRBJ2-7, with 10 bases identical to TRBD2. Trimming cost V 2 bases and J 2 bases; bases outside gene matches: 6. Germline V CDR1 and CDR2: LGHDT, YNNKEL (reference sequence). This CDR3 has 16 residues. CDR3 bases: TGTGCCAGCAGCCAAATACCTAGCGGGAGCGCCTACGAGCAGTACTTC. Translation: CASSQIPSGSAYEQYF.

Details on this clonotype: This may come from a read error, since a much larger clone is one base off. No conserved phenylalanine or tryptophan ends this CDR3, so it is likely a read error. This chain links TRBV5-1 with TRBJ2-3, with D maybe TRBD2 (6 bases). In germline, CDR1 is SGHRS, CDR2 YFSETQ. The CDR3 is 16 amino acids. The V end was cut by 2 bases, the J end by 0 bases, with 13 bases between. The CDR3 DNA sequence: TGCGCCAGCAGCTTACTGGGACTCGCTAGCACAGATACGCAGTATCTT. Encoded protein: CASSLLGLASTDTQYL.

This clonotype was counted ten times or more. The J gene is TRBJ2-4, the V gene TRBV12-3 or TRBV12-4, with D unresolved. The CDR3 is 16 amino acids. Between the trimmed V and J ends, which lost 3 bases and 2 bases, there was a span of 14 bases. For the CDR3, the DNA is TGTGCCAGCAGTTTGAGGCTGGGAATGACCAAAAACATTCAGTACTTC. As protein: CASSLRLGMTKNIQYF.